The 12 T cell receptor beta chains below come from one sample, sequenced in a study of blood T cell repertoires in COVID-19. Clones were read by immunoSEQ multiplex PCR, and TCRdb kept only the in-frame ones, dropping some. This sample carries around 160,000 clones, approximately 90% of them seen once, and the ten largest clones take roughly 0.95%. Sequenced input: peripheral blood. These receptors were obtained from a man younger than 30 with acute or convalescent COVID-19.

The chain has TRBV9 and TRBJ2-3; 12 bases map to TRBD2. The germline V gene has CDR1 SGDLS and CDR2 YYNGEE. Unmatched junction bases numbered 4, after V lost 0 bases and J lost 5 bases. The CDR3 spans 16 residues. The CDR3 nucleotides read TGTGCCAGCAGCGTAGGACTAGCGGGGGACCTAGATACGCAGTATTTT. This gives the protein CASSVGLAGDLDTQYF.

The J gene is TRBJ1-5, the V gene TRBV5-3; possibly TRBD1 for D (5 bases). TRBV5-3 is recorded as an ORF, its role being uncertain. V was trimmed by 4 bases and J by 6 bases, leaving 8 bases between them. CDR3 length: 12 amino acids. The CDR3 nucleotides are TGTGCCAGAAGCCGACAGCGTCAGCCCCAGCATTTT. Translation: CARSRQRQPQHF.

The chain carries TRBV19 and TRBJ1-4; TRBD1 aligns across 7 bases. CDR1 and CDR2 (germline): LNHDA, SQIVND (reference sequence). The CDR3 is made up of 13 amino acids. V lost 9 bases to trimming and J lost 5 bases; unmatched junction nucleotides: 6. The CDR3 DNA reads as TGTGCCAGCCCGACAGGGCACAATGAAAAACTGTTTTTT. Protein: CASPTGHNEKLFF.

The chain is built from TRBV3-1 (or the pseudogene TRBV3-2) and TRBJ2-7, with D possibly TRBD2 on 5 matching bases. Per germline, CDR1 LGHDT and CDR2 YNNKEL (reference sequence). The CDR3 is made up of 14 amino acids. Trimming pared 3 bases from V and 7 bases from J, leaving 16 bases between. The chain's CDR3 is CASSHPSRVGEQYV. CDR3 sequence (DNA): TGTGCCAGCAGCCATCCCTCGCGGGTCGGGGAGCAGTACGTC.

Regarding this clone: One end of the junction varies from germline; a read error may be responsible. V is TRBV7-9 and J is TRBJ2-1; 11 bases fit TRBD2. This CDR3 is 15 amino acids long. CDR1 and CDR2 from the germline V gene are SEHNR and FQNEAQ (reference sequence). Here the CDR3 DNA reads TGTGCCAGCAGTTTAGCGGGGGGGCCCTACAATGAGCAGTTCTTC. Translating it yields CASSLAGGPYNEQFF.

The chain links TRBV19 to TRBJ2-7; 8 nucleotides align to TRBD2. The CDR3 is 14 residues long. Unmatched junction bases numbered 1, after V lost 3 bases and J lost 0 bases. Germline CDR1 reads LNHDA; CDR2 reads SQIVND (reference sequence). The CDR3 loop is CASSIGGDSYEQYF. The CDR3 DNA follows: TGTGCCAGTAGTATCGGGGGGGACTCCTACGAGCAGTACTTC.

The CDR3 loop reads CASSLGTGTLNTEAFF. In DNA form, the CDR3 reads TGCGCCAGCAGCTTGGGGACAGGGACATTGAACACTGAAGCTTTCTTT. The chain recombines TRBV5-1 with TRBJ1-1, with TRBD1 matching 8 bases. The CDR3 length is 16 residues. The ends lost 0 bases at V and 0 bases at J; junction bases unmatched: 4. CDR1 and CDR2 (germline): SGHRS, YFSETQ.

The chain has TRBV9 and TRBJ2-5; D gene ambiguous. The CDR3 sequence is 14 residues long. From germline, CDR1 is SGDLS and CDR2 YYNGEE. Trimming removed 1 base at V and 5 bases at J, with 12 bases between. CDR3 protein: CASSVSSGSETQYF. In DNA form, the CDR3 reads TGTGCCAGCAGCGTATCGTCCGGTTCGGAGACCCAGTACTTC. The full variable domain, its missing parts supplied by reference TRBV9 and TRBJ2-5, is DSGVTQTPKHLITATGQRVTLRCSPRSGDLSVYWYQQSLDQGLQFLIQYYNGEERAKGNILERFSAQQFPDLHSELNLSSLELGDSALYFCASSVSSGSETQYFGPGTRLLVL.

The rearrangement joins TRBV3-1 (or the pseudogene TRBV3-2) to TRBJ1-3; 7 bases agree with TRBD1. Germline values: CDR1 LGHDT, CDR2 YNNKEL (reference sequence). This CDR3 is 21 amino acids long. V lost 2 bases, J lost 0 bases, and 19 bases stayed unmatched. The DNA of the CDR3 is TGTGCCAGCAGCCAAATCGGTTTACAGGGGACCATCTTACACTCTGGAAACACCATATATTTT. Protein: CASSQIGLQGTILHSGNTIYF.

This chain connects TRBV7-2 to TRBJ2-2; tentative D call: TRBD2 (6 bases). In germline, CDR1 is SGHTA, CDR2 FQGNSA. The CDR3 totals 16 residues. Trimming stripped 5 bases from V and 3 bases from J, with 16 bases between. For the CDR3, the DNA is TGTGCCAGCAGCCCTCGGGCTGGCGGGGACACCGGGGAGCTGTTTTTT. This translates into CASSPRAGGDTGELFF.

This clone was found once. The genes are TRBV10-3 and TRBJ2-2; 9 bases align to TRBD1. The ends lost 2 bases at V and 5 bases at J; junction bases unmatched: 6. This CDR3 has 16 amino acids. CDR1 is ENHRY, CDR2 SYGVKD, per germline. The CDR3 is CAISELGTGQTGELFF. The DNA for the CDR3 is TGTGCCATCAGTGAGCTTGGGACAGGGCAAACCGGGGAGCTGTTTTTT.

This sequence joins TRBV7-9 and TRBJ1-3, with D possibly matching TRBD1 (6 bases). Germline V CDR1 and CDR2: SEHNR, FQNEAQ (reference sequence). The CDR3 covers 14 residues. The V gene lost 5 bases and the J gene lost 2 bases, with 10 bases spanning the gap. The CDR3 region is CASSPRTAGNTIYF. The CDR3 DNA reads TGTGCCAGCAGCCCGCGGACAGCTGGAAACACCATATATTTT.